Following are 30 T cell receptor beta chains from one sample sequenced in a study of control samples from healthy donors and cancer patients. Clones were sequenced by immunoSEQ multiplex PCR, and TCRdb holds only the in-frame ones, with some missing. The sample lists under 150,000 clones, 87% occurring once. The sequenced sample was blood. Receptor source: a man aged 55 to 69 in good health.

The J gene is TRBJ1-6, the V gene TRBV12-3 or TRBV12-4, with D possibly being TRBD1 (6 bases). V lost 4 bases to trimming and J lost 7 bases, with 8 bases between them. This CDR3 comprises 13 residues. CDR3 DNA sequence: TGTGCCAGCAGTTGGACAGAGAATTCACCCCTCCACTTT. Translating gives CASSWTENSPLHF.

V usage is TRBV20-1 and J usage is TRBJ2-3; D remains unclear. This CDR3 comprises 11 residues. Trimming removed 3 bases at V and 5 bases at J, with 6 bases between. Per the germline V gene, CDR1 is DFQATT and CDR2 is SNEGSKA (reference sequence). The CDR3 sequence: CSASRKDTQYF. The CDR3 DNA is TGCAGTGCTAGCCGGAAAGATACGCAGTATTTT.

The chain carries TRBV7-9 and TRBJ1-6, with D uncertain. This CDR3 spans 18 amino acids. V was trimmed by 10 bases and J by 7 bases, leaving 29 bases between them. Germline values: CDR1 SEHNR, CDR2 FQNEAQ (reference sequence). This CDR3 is CATQPSGTHRAMNSPLHF. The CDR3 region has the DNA TGTGCCACCCAGCCCTCCGGAACCCATAGGGCCATGAATTCACCCCTCCACTTT.

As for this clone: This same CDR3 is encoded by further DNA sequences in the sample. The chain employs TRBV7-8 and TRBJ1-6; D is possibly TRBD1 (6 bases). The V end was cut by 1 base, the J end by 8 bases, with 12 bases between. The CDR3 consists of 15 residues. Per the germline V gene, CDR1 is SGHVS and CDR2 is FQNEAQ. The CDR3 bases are TGTGCCAGCAGCTTAGGTGGACAGAGTTATTCACCCCTCCACTTT. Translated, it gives CASSLGGQSYSPLHF. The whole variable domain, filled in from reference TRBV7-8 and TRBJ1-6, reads GAGVSQSPRYKVAKRGQDVALRCDPISGHVSLFWYQQALGQGPEFLTYFQNEAQLDKSGLPSDRFFAERPEGSVSTLKIQRTQQEDSAVYLCASSLGGQSYSPLHFGNGTRLTVT.

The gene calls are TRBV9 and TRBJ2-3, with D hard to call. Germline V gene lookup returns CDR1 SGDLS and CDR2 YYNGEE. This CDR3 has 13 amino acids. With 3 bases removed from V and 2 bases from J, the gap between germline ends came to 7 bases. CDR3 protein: CASSEGPTDTQYF. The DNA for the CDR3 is TGTGCCAGCAGCGAGGGCCCCACAGATACGCAGTATTTT.

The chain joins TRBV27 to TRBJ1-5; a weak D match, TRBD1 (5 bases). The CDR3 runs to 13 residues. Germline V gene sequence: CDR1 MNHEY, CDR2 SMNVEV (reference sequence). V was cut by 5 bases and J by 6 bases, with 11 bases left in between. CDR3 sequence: CASSRVGGQPQHF. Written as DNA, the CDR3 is TGTGCCAGCAGTAGGGTCGGGGGTCAGCCCCAGCATTTT.

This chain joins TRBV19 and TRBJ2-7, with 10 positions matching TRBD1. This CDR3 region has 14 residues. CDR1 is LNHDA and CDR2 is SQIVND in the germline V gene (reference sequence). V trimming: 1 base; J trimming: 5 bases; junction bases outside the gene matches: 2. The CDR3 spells CASSIGQGAHEQYF. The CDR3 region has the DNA TGTGCCAGTAGTATAGGACAGGGGGCCCACGAGCAGTACTTC.

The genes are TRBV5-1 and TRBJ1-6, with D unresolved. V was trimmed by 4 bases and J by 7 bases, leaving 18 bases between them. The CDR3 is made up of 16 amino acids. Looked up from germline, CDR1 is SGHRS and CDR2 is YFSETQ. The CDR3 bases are TGCGCCAGCAGCCTGGAGGTCGGGGTCCCGAATTCACCCCTCCACTTT. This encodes CASSLEVGVPNSPLHF.

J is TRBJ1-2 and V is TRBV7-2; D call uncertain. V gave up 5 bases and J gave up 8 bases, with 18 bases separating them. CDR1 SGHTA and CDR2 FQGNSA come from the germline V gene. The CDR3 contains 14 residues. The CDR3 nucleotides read TGTGCCAGCAGCACCTACCGTTTCGCGGAGGGCTACACCTTC. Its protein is CASSTYRFAEGYTF.

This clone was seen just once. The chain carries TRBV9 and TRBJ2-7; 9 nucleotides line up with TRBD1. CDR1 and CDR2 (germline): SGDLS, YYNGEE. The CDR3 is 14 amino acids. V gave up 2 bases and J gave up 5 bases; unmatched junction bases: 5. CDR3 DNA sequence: TGTGCCAGCAGCGTCGGAACAGGGGGCGACGAGCAGTACTTC. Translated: CASSVGTGGDEQYF.

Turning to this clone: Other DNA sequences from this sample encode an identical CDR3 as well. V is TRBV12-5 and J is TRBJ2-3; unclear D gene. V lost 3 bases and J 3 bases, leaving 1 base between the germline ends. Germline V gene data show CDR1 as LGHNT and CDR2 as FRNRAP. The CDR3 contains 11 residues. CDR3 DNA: TGTGCTAGTGGTTTAACAGATACGCAGTATTTT. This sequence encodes CASGLTDTQYF.

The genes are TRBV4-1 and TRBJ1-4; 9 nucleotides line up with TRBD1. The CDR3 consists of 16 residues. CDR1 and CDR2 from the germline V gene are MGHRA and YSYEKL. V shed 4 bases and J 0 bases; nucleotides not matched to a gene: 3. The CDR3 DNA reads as TGCGCCAGCAGCCGGGACAGGGAAACAACTAATGAAAAACTGTTTTTT. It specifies CASSRDRETTNEKLFF.

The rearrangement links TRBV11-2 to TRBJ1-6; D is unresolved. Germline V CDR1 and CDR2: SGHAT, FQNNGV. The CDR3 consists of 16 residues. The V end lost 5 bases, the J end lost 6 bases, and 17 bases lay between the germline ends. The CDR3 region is CASSARSGGFNSPLHF. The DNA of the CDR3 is TGTGCCAGCAGCGCAAGATCTGGAGGTTTTAATTCACCCCTCCACTTT. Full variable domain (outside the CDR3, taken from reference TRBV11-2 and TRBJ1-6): EAGVAQSPRYKIIEKRQSVAFWCNPISGHATLYWYQQILGQGPKLLIQFQNNGVVDDSQLPKDRFSAERLKGVDSTLKIQPAKLEDSAVYLCASSARSGGFNSPLHFGNGTRLTVT.

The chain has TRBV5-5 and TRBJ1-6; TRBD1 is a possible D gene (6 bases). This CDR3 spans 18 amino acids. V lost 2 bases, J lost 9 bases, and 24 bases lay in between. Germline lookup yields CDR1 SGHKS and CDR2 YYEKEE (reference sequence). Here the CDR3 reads CASSFSHVRGTEGSPLHF. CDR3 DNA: TGTGCCAGCAGCTTCTCTCACGTGAGGGGGACGGAGGGTTCACCCCTCCACTTT.

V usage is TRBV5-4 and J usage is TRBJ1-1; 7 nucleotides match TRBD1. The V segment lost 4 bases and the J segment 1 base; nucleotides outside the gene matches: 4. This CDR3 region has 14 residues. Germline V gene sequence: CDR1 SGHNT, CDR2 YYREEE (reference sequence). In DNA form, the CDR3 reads TGTGCCAGCAGCATCCGGGACAGGAACACTGAAGCTTTCTTT. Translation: CASSIRDRNTEAFF. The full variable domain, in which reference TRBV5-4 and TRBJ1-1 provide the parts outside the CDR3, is ETGVTQSPTHLIKTRGQQVTLRCSSQSGHNTVSWYQQALGQGPQFIFQYYREEENGRGNFPPRFSGLQFPNYSSELNVNALELDDSALYLCASSIRDRNTEAFFGQGTRLTVV.

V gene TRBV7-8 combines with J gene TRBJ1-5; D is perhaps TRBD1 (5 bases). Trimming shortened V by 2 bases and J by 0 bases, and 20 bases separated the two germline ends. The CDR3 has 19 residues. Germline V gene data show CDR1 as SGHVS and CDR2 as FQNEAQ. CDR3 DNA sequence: TGTGCCAGCAGCTTATTTGTGGGGGACCCGGAATATAGCAATCAGCCCCAGCATTTT. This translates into CASSLFVGDPEYSNQPQHF.

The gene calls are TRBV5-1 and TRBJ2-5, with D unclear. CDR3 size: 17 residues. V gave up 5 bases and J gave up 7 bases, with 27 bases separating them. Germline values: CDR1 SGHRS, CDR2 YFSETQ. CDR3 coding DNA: TGCGCCAGCAGTTTCAGAAAGGCCGGGCCCGTCCCCGTGACCCAGTACTTC. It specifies CASSFRKAGPVPVTQYF. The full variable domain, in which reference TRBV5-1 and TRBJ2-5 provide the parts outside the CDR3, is KAGVTQTPRYLIKTRGQQVTLSCSPISGHRSVSWYQQTPGQGLQFLFEYFSETQRNKGNFPGRFSGRQFSNSRSEMNVSTLELGDSALYLCASSFRKAGPVPVTQYFGPGTRLLVL.

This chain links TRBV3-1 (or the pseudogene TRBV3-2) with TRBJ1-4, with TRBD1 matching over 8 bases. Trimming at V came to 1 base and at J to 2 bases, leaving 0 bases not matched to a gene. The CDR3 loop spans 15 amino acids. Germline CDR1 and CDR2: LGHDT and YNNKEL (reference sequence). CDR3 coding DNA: TGTGCCAGCAGCCAAGCAGGGGGCACTAATGAAAAACTGTTTTTT. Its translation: CASSQAGGTNEKLFF.

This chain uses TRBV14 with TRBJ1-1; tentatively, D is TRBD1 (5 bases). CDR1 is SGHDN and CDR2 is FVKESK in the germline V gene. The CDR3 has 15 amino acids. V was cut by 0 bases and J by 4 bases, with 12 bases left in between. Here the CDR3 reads CASSQDRSGSTEAFF. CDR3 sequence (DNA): TGTGCCAGCAGCCAAGATAGGTCAGGGAGCACTGAAGCTTTCTTT.

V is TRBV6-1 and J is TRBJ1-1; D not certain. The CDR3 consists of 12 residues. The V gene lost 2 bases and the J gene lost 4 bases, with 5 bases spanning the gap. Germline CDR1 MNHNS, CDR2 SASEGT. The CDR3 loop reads CASSEPPTEAFF. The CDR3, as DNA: TGTGCCAGCAGTGAACCTCCCACTGAAGCTTTCTTT.

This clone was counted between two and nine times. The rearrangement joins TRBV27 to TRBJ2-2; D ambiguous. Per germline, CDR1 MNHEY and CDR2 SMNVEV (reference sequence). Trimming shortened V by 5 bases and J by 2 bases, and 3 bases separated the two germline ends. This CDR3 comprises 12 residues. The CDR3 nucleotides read TGTGCCAGCAGTCTTAACACCGGGGAGCTGTTTTTT. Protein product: CASSLNTGELFF.

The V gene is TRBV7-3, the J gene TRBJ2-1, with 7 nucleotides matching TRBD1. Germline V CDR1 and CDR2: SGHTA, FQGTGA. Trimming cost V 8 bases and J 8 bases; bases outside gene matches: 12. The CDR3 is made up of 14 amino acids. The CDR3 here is CASGPGTVSHEQFF. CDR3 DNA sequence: TGTGCCAGCGGACCCGGGACAGTCTCCCATGAGCAGTTCTTC. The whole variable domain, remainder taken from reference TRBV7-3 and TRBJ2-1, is GAGVSQTPSNKVTEKGKYVELRCDPISGHTALYWYRQSLGQGPEFLIYFQGTGAADDSGLPNDRFFAVRPEGSVSTLKIQRTERGDSAVYLCASGPGTVSHEQFFGPGTRLTVL.

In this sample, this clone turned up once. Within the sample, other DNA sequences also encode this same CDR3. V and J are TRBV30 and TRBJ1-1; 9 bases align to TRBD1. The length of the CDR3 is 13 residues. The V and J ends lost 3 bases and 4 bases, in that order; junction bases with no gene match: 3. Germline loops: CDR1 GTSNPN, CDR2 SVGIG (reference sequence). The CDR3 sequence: CAWSRQGGTEAFF. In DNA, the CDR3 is TGTGCCTGGAGCAGACAGGGGGGCACTGAAGCTTTCTTT.

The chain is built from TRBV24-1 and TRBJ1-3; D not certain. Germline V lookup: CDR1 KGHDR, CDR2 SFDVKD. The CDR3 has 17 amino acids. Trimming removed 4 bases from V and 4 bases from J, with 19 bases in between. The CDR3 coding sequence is TGTGCCACCAGTGACTCTCCACCGGGGTCAGAAGGAAACACCATATATTTT. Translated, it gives CATSDSPPGSEGNTIYF.

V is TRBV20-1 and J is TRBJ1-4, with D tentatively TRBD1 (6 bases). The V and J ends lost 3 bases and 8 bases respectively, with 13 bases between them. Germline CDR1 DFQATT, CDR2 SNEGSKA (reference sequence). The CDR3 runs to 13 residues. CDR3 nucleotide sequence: TGCAGTGCTAGTCAACCAGGGGTCGAAAAACTGTTTTTT. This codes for CSASQPGVEKLFF.

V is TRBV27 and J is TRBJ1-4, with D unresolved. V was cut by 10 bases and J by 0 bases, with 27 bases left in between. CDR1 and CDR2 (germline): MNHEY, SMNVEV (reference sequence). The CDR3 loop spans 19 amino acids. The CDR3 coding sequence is TGTGCCACCCCGGTGGGCGGAAGGACCCTCCTTGCAACTAATGAAAAACTGTTTTTT. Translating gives CATPVGGRTLLATNEKLFF.

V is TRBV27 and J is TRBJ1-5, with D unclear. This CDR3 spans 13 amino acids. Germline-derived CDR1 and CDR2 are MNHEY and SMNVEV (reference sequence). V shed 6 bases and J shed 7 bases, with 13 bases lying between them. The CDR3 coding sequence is TGTGCCAGCAGCGCTACAGTTAACCAGCCCCAGCATTTT. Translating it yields CASSATVNQPQHF.

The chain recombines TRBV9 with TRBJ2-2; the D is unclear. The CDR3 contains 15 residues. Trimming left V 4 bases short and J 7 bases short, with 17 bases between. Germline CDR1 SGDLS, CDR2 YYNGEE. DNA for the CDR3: TGTGCCAGCAGCCCGCAAAGCGCTTTGGGCGGGGAGCTGTTTTTT. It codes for CASSPQSALGGELFF.

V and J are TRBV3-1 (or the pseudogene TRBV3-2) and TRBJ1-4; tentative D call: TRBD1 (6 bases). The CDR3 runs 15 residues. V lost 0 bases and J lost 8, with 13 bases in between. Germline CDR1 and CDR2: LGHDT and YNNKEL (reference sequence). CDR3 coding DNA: TGTGCCAGCAGCCAAGATGGGGGCAGGGAGGAAAAACTGTTTTTT. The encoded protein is CASSQDGGREEKLFF.

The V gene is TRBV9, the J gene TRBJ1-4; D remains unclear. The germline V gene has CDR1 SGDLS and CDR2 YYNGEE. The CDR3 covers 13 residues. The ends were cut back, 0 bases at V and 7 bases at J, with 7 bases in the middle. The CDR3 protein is CASSVDSLEKLFF. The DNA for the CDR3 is TGTGCCAGCAGCGTAGACAGCCTTGAAAAACTGTTTTTT. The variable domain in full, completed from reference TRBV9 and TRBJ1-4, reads DSGVTQTPKHLITATGQRVTLRCSPRSGDLSVYWYQQSLDQGLQFLIQYYNGEERAKGNILERFSAQQFPDLHSELNLSSLELGDSALYFCASSVDSLEKLFFGSGTQLSVL.